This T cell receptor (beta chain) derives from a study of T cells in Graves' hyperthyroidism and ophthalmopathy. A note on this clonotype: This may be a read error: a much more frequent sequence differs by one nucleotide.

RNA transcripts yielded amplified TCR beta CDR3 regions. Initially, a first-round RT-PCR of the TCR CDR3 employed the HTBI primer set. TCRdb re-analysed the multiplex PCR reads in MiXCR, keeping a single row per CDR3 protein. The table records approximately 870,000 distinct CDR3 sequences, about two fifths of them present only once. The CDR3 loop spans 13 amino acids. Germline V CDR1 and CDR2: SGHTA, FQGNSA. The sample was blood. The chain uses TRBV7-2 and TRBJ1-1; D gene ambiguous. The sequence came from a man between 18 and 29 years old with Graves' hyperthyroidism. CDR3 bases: TGTGCCGGCAGCCCGCTCTCGAACACTGAAGCTTTCTTT. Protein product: CAGSPLSNTEAFF.